A selection of T cell receptor beta chains follows, all from one sample in a study of shared clonotypes between healthy human individuals. Sequencing used immunoSEQ multiplex PCR; TCRdb keeps in-frame clones, though not all of them. Counted here are over a million clones, roughly 97% occurring once; the ten biggest clones make up roughly 1.2%. The sample comprised naive CD4+ T cells sorted from blood. Every receptor here comes from a man aged 25-45 years in good health. The CDR3 runs from the conserved cysteine through the conserved F or W. A D gene is named only where the DNA matches it firmly. Size is omitted from some rows. Given values are once, few, many or a class for expanded clones.

d_gene	v_gene	j_gene	abundance	CDR3nt	CDR3aa
NA	TRBV6-1	TRBJ1-2	NA	TGTGCCAGCAGTGAGAGTCGGCGCCCAGGCTACACCTTC	CASSESRRPGYTF
TRBD1	TRBV6-1	TRBJ2-1	NA	TGTGCCAGCAGTGAGACCCCGGGACAGGGGCACAATGAGCAGTTCTTC	CASSETPGQGHNEQFF
NA	TRBV2	TRBJ2-7	once	TGTGCCAGCAGTGAGGGACCGAGCTACGAGCAGTACTTC	CASSEGPSYEQYF
NA	TRBV25-1	TRBJ2-1	NA	TGTGCCAGCAGTGAGACTAGAACCTACAATGAGCAGTTCTTC	CASSETRTYNEQFF
NA	TRBV7-2	TRBJ2-1	NA	TGTGCCAGCAGCTTATATCTAGACAATGAGCAGTTCTTC	CASSLYLDNEQFF
TRBD2	TRBV7-2	TRBJ2-3	NA	TGTGCCAGCAGCTTAGGGCTAGCGGGGCGGAGCACAGATACGCAGTATTTT	CASSLGLAGRSTDTQYF
NA	TRBV2	TRBJ2-3	NA	TGTGCCAGCAGTGTCCTAGATGAAGATACGCAGTATTTT	CASSVLDEDTQYF
TRBD2	TRBV5-1	TRBJ2-6	NA	TGCGCCTCCAGGGGTCCGACGGGACTAGCGGGAGGAACTGGGGCTGGGGCCAACGTCCTGACTTTC	CASRGPTGLAGGTGAGANVLTF
TRBD2	TRBV18	TRBJ2-1	NA	TGTGCCAGCTCACCACGGACTAGCGGGGTGTTAGGCAATGAGCAGTTCTTC	CASSPRTSGVLGNEQFF
TRBD1	TRBV7-8	TRBJ1-5	NA	TGTGCCAGCAGCTGGACAGGGAGGGACCAGCCCCAGCATTTT	CASSWTGRDQPQHF
TRBD2	TRBV4-3	TRBJ2-2	once	TGCGCCAGCAGCCTCGGACTAGCGGGAGTTTTCGCCGGGGAGCTGTTTTTT	CASSLGLAGVFAGELFF
NA	TRBV4-1	TRBJ1-5	NA	TGCGCCAGCAGCCAAGATGACGGGTATCAGCCCCAGCATTTT	CASSQDDGYQPQHF
NA	TRBV9	TRBJ1-1	NA	TGTGCCAGCAGCGGGGGTTTCGGCAGTATGAACACTGAAGCTTTCTTT	CASSGGFGSMNTEAFF
TRBD2	TRBV9	TRBJ2-3	NA	TGTGCCAGCAGCGTACAGGTGGGAGGGCCAGATACGCAGTATTTT	CASSVQVGGPDTQYF
TRBD1	TRBV6-5	TRBJ1-1	NA	TGTGCCAGCAGCTCCCCCAGGGGGAAGAACACTGAAGCTTTCTTT	CASSSPRGKNTEAFF
TRBD2	TRBV11-2	TRBJ2-5	NA	TGTGCCAGCAGCTTAGCCCCTCAGCGGGACCCCCAAGAGACCCAGTACTTC	CASSLAPQRDPQETQYF
NA	TRBV5-4	TRBJ2-2	NA	TGTGCCAGCAGCCCCTCGACTAGAAACACCGGGGAGCTGTTTTTT	CASSPSTRNTGELFF
NA	TRBV27	TRBJ1-5	NA	TGTGCCAGCAGTACCAGGGGTTTTCGCAATCAGCCCCAGCATTTT	CASSTRGFRNQPQHF
NA	TRBV30	TRBJ2-6	NA	TGTGCCTGGAGTAATGGTGGGGACGGGGCCAACGTCCTGACTTTC	CAWSNGGDGANVLTF
TRBD1	TRBV5-1	TRBJ2-5	NA	TGCGCCAGCAGCTTGGATACAGGGGGAGCAAAAACGACCCAGTACTTC	CASSLDTGGAKTTQYF
NA	TRBV19	TRBJ1-5	NA	TGTGCCAGTAGTCCTTATAGCACTCAGCCCCAGCATTTT	CASSPYSTQPQHF
TRBD1	TRBV7-9	TRBJ1-2	few	TGTGCCAGCAGCCCCGGACAGGGGACCTATGGCTACACCTTC	CASSPGQGTYGYTF
NA	TRBV27	TRBJ1-3	once	TGTGCCAGCAGTTTATACGGCAGCTCTGGAAACACCATATATTTT	CASSLYGSSGNTIYF
NA	TRBV6-5	TRBJ2-2	NA	TGTGCCAGCGAGAGGGTCCAGACTGGGGAGCTGTTTTTT	CASERVQTGELFF
NA	TRBV11-2	TRBJ2-3	NA	TGTGCCAGCAGCCGACATTCAGGGGGCACAGATACGCAGTATTTT	CASSRHSGGTDTQYF
NA	TRBV7-9	TRBJ2-3	NA	TGTGCCAGCAGCTTAAACGGGGGACGGTATACGCAGTATTTT	CASSLNGGRYTQYF
TRBD2	TRBV29-1	TRBJ2-7	once	TGCAGCGTTGAAATGACTAGCCGGTACGAGCAGTACTTC	CSVEMTSRYEQYF
NA	TRBV5-1	TRBJ1-2	NA	TGCGCCAGCAGCCCAGGGTCAGACTATGGCTACACCTTC	CASSPGSDYGYTF
NA	TRBV2	TRBJ2-3	NA	TGTGCCAGCAGTGCTCAGGTCCCAAGCGCCGCCACAGATACGCAGTATTTT	CASSAQVPSAATDTQYF
TRBD1	TRBV7-6	TRBJ1-1	NA	TGTGCCAGCAGCCCAAGACAGGGTGGTAACACTGAAGCTTTCTTT	CASSPRQGGNTEAFF
NA	TRBV30	TRBJ2-5	NA	TGTGCCTGGAGTTTAAGAGAGACCCAGTACTTC	CAWSLRETQYF
NA	TRBV4-1	TRBJ2-1	NA	TGCGCCAGCAGCCTGGGGGGTTTTGGGTACAATGAGCAGTTCTTC	CASSLGGFGYNEQFF
NA	TRBV19	TRBJ1-4	NA	TGTGCCAGTAGTATCAGACAGGCTGCTAATGAAAAACTGTTTTTT	CASSIRQAANEKLFF
TRBD1	TRBV19	TRBJ2-7	NA	TGTGCCAGTAGTATCCAGGGGGCCGGCGAGCAGTACTTC	CASSIQGAGEQYF
NA	TRBV2	TRBJ1-3	few	TGTGCCAGCAGTGATCGAGGAAACACCATATATTTT	CASSDRGNTIYF
NA	TRBV10-3	TRBJ1-1	NA	TGTGCCATCAGTGAGCTTGGGGGCGCGGCGACTGAAGCTTTCTTT	CAISELGGAATEAFF
NA	TRBV28	TRBJ2-1	few	TGTGCCAGCAGTCCTTACAATGAGCAGTTCTTC	CASSPYNEQFF
NA	TRBV19	TRBJ1-4	NA	TGTGCCAGTGGTATTATTAATGGTGAAAAACTGTTTTTT	CASGIINGEKLFF
NA	TRBV9	TRBJ2-7	NA	TGTGCCAGCAGCCGCCTAGCGCAGAGCTCCTACGAGCAGTACTTC	CASSRLAQSSYEQYF
TRBD2	TRBV28	TRBJ2-1	NA	TGTGCCAGCAGTTTACACTCGGCAGCGGGAGTCAATTTTGAGCAGTTCTTC	CASSLHSAAGVNFEQFF
TRBD2	TRBV28	TRBJ2-1	once	TGTGCCAGCAGAGCCTCTCGGACTAGCGACTCCTACAATGAGCAGTTCTTC	CASRASRTSDSYNEQFF
NA	TRBV5-1	TRBJ2-1	NA	TGCGCCAGCAGCTTGGCCGGTGATGAGCAGTTCTTC	CASSLAGDEQFF
TRBD1	TRBV18	TRBJ2-3	NA	TGTGCCAGCTCACCGGACAGGGGGCTCATAGGCACAGATACGCAGTATTTT	CASSPDRGLIGTDTQYF
TRBD1	TRBV6-1	TRBJ2-2	NA	TGTGCCAGCATCACGGGACAGGGCTGGACCGGGGAGCTGTTTTTT	CASITGQGWTGELFF